A selection of T cell receptor beta chains follows, all from one sample in a study of technical replicates of blood from several donors. This table comes from immunoSEQ multiplex PCR, and its TCRdb copy is limited to in-frame clones, with some not included. The table lists roughly 93,000 clones, approximately 94% of them singletons. The specimen sequenced was T cells isolated from PBMCs. These receptors were collected from a human donor in good health. Both conserved end residues are part of each CDR3.

V gene: TRBV21-1
CDR3 length: 20
J gene: TRBJ1-3
CDR3 protein: CASSKVGRAQGPSSGNTIYF

V gene: TRBV7-8
CDR3 length: 15
J gene: TRBJ1-4
CDR3 protein: CASSLLGTGMEKLFF

V gene: TRBV14
CDR3 length: 16
J gene: TRBJ1-2
CDR3 protein: CASSPPRGQPKGGYTF

V gene: TRBV7-2
CDR3 length: 13
J gene: TRBJ2-1
CDR3 protein: CASGSRTGNEQFF

V gene: TRBV2
CDR3 length: 15
J gene: TRBJ2-5
CDR3 protein: CASSVLAGVQETQYF

V gene: TRBV7-2
CDR3 length: 14
J gene: TRBJ2-7
CDR3 protein: CASSLGTSPYEQYF

V gene: TRBV28
CDR3 length: 12
J gene: TRBJ2-7
CDR3 protein: CASSFPPGEQYF

V gene: TRBV29-1
CDR3 length: 15
J gene: TRBJ2-3
CDR3 protein: CSDSGTGAGGNTQYF

V gene: TRBV13
CDR3 length: 17
J gene: TRBJ2-4
CDR3 protein: CASSSLGQGGAKNIQYF

V gene: TRBV27
CDR3 length: 13
J gene: TRBJ2-7
CDR3 protein: CATRDSGAYEQYF

V gene: TRBV6-5
CDR3 length: 16
J gene: TRBJ1-4
CDR3 protein: CASRYYVRTTNEKLFF

V gene: TRBV30
CDR3 length: 12
J gene: TRBJ1-1
CDR3 protein: CACARINTEAFF

V gene: TRBV27
CDR3 length: 17
J gene: TRBJ2-1
CDR3 protein: CASSLGRHQSSYNEQFF